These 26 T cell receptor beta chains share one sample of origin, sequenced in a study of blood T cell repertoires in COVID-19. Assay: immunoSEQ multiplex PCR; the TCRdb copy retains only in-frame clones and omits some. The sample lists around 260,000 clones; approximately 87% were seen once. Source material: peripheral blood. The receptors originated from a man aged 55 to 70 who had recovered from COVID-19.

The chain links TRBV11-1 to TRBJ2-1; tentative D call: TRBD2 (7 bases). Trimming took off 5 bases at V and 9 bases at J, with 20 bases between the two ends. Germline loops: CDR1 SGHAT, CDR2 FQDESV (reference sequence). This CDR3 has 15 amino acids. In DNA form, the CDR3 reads TGTGCCAGCAGCCACCTCTGGGGGGGCGAGGGTGAGCAGTTCTTC. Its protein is CASSHLWGGEGEQFF.

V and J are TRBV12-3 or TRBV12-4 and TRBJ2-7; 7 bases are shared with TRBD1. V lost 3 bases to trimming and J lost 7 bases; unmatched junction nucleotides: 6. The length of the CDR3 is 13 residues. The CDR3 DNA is TGTGCCAGCAGTTTTACAGGGGCGGGTGAGCAGTACTTC. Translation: CASSFTGAGEQYF.

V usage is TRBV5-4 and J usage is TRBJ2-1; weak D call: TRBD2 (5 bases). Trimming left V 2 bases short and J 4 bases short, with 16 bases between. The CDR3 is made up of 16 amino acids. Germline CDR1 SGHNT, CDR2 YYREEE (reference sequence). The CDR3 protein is CASSFPLTGNYNEQFF. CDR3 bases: TGTGCCAGCAGCTTCCCCCTAACGGGGAATTACAATGAGCAGTTCTTC. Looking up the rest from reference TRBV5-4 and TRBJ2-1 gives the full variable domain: ETGVTQSPTHLIKTRGQQVTLRCSSQSGHNTVSWYQQALGQGPQFIFQYYREEENGRGNFPPRFSGLQFPNYSSELNVNALELDDSALYLCASSFPLTGNYNEQFFGPGTRLTVL.

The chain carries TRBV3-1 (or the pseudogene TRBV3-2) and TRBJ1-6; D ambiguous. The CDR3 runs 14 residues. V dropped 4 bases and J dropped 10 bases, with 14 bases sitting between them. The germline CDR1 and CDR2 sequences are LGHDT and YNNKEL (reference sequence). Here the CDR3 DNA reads TGTGCCAGCAGCCCCCAGGCGGGAAGATCACCCCTCCACTTT. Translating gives CASSPQAGRSPLHF.

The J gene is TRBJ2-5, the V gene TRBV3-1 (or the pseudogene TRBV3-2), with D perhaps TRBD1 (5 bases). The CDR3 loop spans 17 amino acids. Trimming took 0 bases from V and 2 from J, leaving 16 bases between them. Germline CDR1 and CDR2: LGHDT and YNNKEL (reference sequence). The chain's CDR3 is CASSQDVQGANQETQYF. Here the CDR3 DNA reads TGTGCCAGCAGCCAAGATGTGCAAGGGGCAAATCAAGAGACCCAGTACTTC.

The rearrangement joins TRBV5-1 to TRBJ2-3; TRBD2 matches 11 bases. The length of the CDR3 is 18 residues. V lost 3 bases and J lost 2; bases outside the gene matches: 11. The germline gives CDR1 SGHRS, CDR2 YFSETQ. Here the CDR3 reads CASSYNPGLAASTDTQYF. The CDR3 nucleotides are TGCGCCAGCAGCTATAACCCGGGACTAGCGGCGTCCACAGATACGCAGTATTTT.

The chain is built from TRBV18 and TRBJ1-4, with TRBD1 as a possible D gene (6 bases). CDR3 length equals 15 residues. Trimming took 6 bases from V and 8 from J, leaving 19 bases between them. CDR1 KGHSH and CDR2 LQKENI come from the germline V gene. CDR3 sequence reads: CASSPRQANGEKLFF. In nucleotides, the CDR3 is TGTGCCAGCTCTCCTCGACAGGCGAATGGGGAAAAACTGTTTTTT. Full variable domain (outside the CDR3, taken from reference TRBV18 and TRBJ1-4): NAGVMQNPRHLVRRRGQEARLRCSPMKGHSHVYWYRQLPEEGLKFMVYLQKENIIDESGMPKERFSAEFPKEGPSILRIQQVVRGDSAAYFCASSPRQANGEKLFFGSGTQLSVL.

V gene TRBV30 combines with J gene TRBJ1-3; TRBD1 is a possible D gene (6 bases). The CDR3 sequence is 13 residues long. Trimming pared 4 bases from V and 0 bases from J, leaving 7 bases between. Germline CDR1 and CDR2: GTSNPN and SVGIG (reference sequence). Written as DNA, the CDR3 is TGTGCCTGGAAACAGGGCTCTGGAAACACCATATATTTT. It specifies CAWKQGSGNTIYF.

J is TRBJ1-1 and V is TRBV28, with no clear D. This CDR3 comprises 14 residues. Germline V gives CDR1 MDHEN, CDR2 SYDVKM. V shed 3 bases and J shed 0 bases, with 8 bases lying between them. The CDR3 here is CASSFLEMNTEAFF. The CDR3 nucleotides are TGTGCCAGCAGTTTTTTAGAGATGAACACTGAAGCTTTCTTT. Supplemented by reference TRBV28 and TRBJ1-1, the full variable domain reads DVKVTQSSRYLVKRTGEKVFLECVQDMDHENMFWYRQDPGLGLRLIYFSYDVKMKEKGDIPEGYSVSREKKERFSLILESASTNQTSMYLCASSFLEMNTEAFFGQGTRLTVV.

In nucleotides, the CDR3 is TGCGCCAGCAGTCAACCCGGACAGAGCAGCAATCAGCCCCAGCATTTT. As protein: CASSQPGQSSNQPQHF. The chain joins TRBV23-1 to TRBJ1-5; weak D call: TRBD1 (6 bases). TRBV23-1 falls under the ORF class, with uncertain function. V shed 2 bases and J shed 1 base, with 12 bases lying between them. The CDR3 spans 16 residues.

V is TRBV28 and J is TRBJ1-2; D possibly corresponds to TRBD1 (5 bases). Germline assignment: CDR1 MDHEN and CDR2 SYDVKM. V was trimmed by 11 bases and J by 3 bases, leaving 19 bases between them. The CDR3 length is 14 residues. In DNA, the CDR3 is TGTGCCTTCCCAGAGGAGGGACGGGACTATGGCTACACCTTC. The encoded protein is CAFPEEGRDYGYTF.

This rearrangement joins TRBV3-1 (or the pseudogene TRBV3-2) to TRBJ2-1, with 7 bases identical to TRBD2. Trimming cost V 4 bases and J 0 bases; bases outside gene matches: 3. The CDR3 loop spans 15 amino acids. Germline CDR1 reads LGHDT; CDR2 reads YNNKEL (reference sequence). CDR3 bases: TGTGCCAGCAGCCCATCTAGCGGCTCCTACAATGAGCAGTTCTTC. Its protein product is CASSPSSGSYNEQFF.

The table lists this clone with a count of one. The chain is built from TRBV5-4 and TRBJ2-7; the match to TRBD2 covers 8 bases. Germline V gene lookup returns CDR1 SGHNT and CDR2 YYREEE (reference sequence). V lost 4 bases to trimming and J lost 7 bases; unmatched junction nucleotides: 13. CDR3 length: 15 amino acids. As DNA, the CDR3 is TGTGCCAGCAGCCCATCGGCAGCGGGAGTAGGGGAGCAGTACTTC. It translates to CASSPSAAGVGEQYF.

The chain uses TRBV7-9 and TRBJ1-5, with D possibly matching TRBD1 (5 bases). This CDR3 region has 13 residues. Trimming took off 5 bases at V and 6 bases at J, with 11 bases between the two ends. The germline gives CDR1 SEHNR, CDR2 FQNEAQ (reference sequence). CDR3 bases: TGTGCCAGCAGCGACTCAGGGTTTCAGCCCCAGCATTTT. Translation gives CASSDSGFQPQHF.

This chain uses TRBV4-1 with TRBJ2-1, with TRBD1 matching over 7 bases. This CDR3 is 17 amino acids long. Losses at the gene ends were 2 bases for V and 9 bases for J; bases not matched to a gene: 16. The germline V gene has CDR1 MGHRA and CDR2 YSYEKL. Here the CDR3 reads CASSQPDRVLLRSEQFF. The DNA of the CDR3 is TGCGCCAGCAGCCAACCTGACAGGGTACTGCTCCGTAGTGAGCAGTTCTTC.

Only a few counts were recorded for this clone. The CDR3 nucleotides read TGCGCCAGCAGCGCTGGGCAGCTAGCGGGTGCCAGGCAGTTCTTC. It is translated as CASSAGQLAGARQFF. The chain is built from TRBV5-1 and TRBJ2-1; TRBD2 matches 8 bases. V lost 4 bases and J lost 12; bases outside the gene matches: 15. From germline, CDR1 is SGHRS and CDR2 YFSETQ. The CDR3 length is 15 residues.

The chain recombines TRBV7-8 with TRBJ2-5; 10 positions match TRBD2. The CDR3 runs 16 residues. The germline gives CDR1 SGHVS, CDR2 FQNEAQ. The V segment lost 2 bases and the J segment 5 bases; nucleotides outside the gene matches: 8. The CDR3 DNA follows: TGTGCCAGCAGCTTAACGGAGCGGGGGGGCAGGGAGACCCAGTACTTC. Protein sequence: CASSLTERGGRETQYF. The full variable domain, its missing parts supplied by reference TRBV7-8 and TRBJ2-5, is GAGVSQSPRYKVAKRGQDVALRCDPISGHVSLFWYQQALGQGPEFLTYFQNEAQLDKSGLPSDRFFAERPEGSVSTLKIQRTQQEDSAVYLCASSLTERGGRETQYFGPGTRLLVL.

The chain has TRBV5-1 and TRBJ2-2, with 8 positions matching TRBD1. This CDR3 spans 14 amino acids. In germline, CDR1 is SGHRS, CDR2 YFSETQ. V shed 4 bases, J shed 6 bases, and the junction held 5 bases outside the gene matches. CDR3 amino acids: CASSLEGQAGELFF. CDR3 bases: TGCGCCAGCAGCCTAGAGGGACAGGCCGGGGAGCTGTTTTTT.

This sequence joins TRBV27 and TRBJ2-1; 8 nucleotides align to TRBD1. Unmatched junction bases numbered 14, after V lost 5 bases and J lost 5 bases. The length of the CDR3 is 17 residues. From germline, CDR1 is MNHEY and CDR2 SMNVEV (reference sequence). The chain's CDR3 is CASSRQSGTGINNEQFF. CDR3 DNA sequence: TGTGCCAGCAGTCGTCAATCAGGGACAGGTATAAACAATGAGCAGTTCTTC.

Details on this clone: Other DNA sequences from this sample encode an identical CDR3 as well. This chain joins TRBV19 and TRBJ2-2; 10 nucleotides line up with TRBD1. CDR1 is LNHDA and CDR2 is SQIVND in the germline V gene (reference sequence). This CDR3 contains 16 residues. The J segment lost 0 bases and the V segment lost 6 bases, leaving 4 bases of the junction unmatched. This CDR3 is CASSPGQGANTGELFF. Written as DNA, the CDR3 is TGTGCCAGTAGCCCAGGACAGGGGGCGAACACCGGGGAGCTGTTTTTT.

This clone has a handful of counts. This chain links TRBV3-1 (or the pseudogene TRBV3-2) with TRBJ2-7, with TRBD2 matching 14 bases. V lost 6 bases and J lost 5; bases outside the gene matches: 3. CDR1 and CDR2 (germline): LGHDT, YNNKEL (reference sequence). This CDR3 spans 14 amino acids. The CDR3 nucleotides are TGTGCCAGCAGGGGGACTAGCGGGAGAGACGAGCAGTACTTC. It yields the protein CASRGTSGRDEQYF.

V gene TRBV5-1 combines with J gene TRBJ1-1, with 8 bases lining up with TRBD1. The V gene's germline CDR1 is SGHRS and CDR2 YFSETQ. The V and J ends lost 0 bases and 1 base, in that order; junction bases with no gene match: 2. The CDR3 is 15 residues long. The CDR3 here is CASSLAGQGNTEAFF. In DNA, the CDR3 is TGCGCCAGCAGCTTGGCCGGACAGGGGAACACTGAAGCTTTCTTT.

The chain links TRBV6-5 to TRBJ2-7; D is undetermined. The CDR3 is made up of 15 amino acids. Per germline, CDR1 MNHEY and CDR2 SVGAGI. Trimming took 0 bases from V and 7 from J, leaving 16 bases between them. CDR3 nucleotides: TGTGCCAGCAGTTACTCGTTACAGACCCCTCATGAGCAGTACTTC. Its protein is CASSYSLQTPHEQYF.

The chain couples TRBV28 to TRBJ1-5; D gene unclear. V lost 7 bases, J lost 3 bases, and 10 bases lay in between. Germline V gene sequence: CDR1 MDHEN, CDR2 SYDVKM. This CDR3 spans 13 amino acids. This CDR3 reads CASTNTVNQPQHF. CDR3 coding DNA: TGTGCCAGCACCAACACCGTCAATCAGCCCCAGCATTTT.

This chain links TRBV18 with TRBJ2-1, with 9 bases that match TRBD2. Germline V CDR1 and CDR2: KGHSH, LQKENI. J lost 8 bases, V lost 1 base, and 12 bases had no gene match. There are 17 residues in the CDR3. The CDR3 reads CASSPLAGARGSDEQFF. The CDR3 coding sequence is TGTGCCAGCTCACCACTAGCGGGGGCGAGGGGTTCGGATGAGCAGTTCTTC.

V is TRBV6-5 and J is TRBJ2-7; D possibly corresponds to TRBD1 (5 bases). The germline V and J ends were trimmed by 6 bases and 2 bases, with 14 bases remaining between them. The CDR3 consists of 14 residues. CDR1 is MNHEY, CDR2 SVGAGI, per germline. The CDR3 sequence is CASRNPGNPYEQYF. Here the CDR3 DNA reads TGTGCCAGCAGAAATCCAGGGAACCCCTACGAGCAGTACTTC.